This T cell receptor beta chain comes out of a study of T cells in Graves' hyperthyroidism and ophthalmopathy. Across the whole study: Peripheral blood was acquired at first diagnosis, ahead of any therapy whatsoever. Broader study findings: Among thyroid clonotypes expanded above 0.001, most also appeared in blood.

Authors of the study amplified TCR beta CDR3 regions from RNA transcripts. With the HTBI primer set, the TCR CDR3 went through a first round of RT-PCR. TCRdb called the multiplex PCR reads again in MiXCR, with one record for every CDR3 protein. Of 400,000 or so distinct CDR3 sequences in the sample, around an eighth are singletons; the top ten hold around 28%. This clonotype was seen ten or more times. Its antigen remains unidentified. Uncontrolled infection, other autoimmune disease, pregnancy or lactation disqualified patients from enrolment. The CDR3 is made up of 15 amino acids. Trimming shortened V by 1 base and J by 5 bases, and 14 bases separated the two germline ends. The germline gives CDR1 SGHNT, CDR2 YENEEA.

The chain links TRBV11-3 to TRBJ1-2; D remains unclear. The TCR was taken from a man aged 50-59 years with Graves' ophthalmopathy. Material: blood. CDR3 loop: CASSLGTTDGYGYTF. The CDR3 bases are TGTGCCAGCAGCTTAGGGACCACCGATGGGTATGGCTACACCTTC.